The 18 T cell receptor beta chains presented below share a single source sample, sequenced in a study of vaccination and CD4 T cells after COVID-19. As for treatment: 10-day PBMC culture with coronavirus spike peptide pools or control peptides (ViraFEST assay). The Oncomine TCR Beta short-read assay was applied to DNA of cultured CD4+ T cells. One entry per CDR3 protein, called by TCRdb with MiXCR from the PCR reads. The sample comprises 9,500 to 15,000 distinct CDR3 sequences, 60% of which are singletons, and about 20% rests with the top ten. Their antigen targets remain unknown. The sequenced sample was CD4+ T cells from blood, cultured in vitro. The receptors originated from a human donor who had recovered from COVID-19.

The chain links TRBV10-3 to TRBJ1-1, with D hard to call. V gave up 2 bases and J gave up 0 bases, with 7 bases separating them. There are 14 residues in the CDR3. The germline CDR1 and CDR2 sequences are ENHRY and SYGVKD. This CDR3 is CAISEPTLNTEAFF. Written as DNA, the CDR3 is TGTGCCATCAGTGAGCCCACATTGAACACTGAAGCTTTCTTT.

This clonotype was seen a few times. The V gene is TRBV2, the J gene TRBJ2-3; maybe TRBD1 (6 bases). The V gene lost 11 bases and the J gene lost 9 bases, with 18 bases spanning the gap. Looked up from germline, CDR1 is SNHLY and CDR2 is FYNNEI. This CDR3 is 12 amino acids long. The CDR3 reads CAGQRDIDTQYF. CDR3 DNA sequence: TGTGCCGGTCAACGGGACATCGACACGCAGTATTTT.

The rearrangement joins TRBV4-2 to TRBJ1-6, with D possibly being TRBD1 (6 bases). The CDR3 spans 15 residues. In germline, CDR1 is LGHNA, CDR2 YNFKEQ. V lost 2 bases, J lost 14 bases, and 19 bases lay in between. The DNA of the CDR3 is TGTGCCAGCAGCCAACAGAGACTGGGCAGGGGATCCCTCCACTTT. Protein product: CASSQQRLGRGSLHF.

This sequence joins TRBV10-1 and TRBJ2-5, with a possible D match to TRBD1 (5 bases). The CDR3 loop spans 15 amino acids. Germline CDR1 reads WNHNN; CDR2 reads SYGVQD (reference sequence). V was pared by 4 bases and J by 1 base, with 13 bases between. This CDR3 is CASSAALGAQETQYF. The CDR3 DNA is TGCGCCAGCAGTGCGGCGTTAGGGGCCCAAGAGACCCAGTACTTC.

The gene calls are TRBV28 and TRBJ1-1; unclear D gene. The V end lost 2 bases, the J end lost 5 bases, and 6 bases lay between the germline ends. The CDR3 spans 12 residues. CDR1 is MDHEN and CDR2 is SYDVKM in the germline V gene. CDR3 region: CASSLRETEAFF. The DNA of the CDR3 is TGTGCCAGCAGTTTACGAGAAACTGAAGCTTTCTTT. Complete variable domain (other parts from reference TRBV28 and TRBJ1-1): DVKVTQSSRYLVKRTGEKVFLECVQDMDHENMFWYRQDPGLGLRLIYFSYDVKMKEKGDIPEGYSVSREKKERFSLILESASTNQTSMYLCASSLRETEAFFGQGTRLTVV.

The chain is built from TRBV19 and TRBJ1-1; tentative D call: TRBD1 (6 bases). The CDR3 covers 16 residues. V was clipped by 7 bases and J by 2 bases, with 20 bases between them. In germline, CDR1 is LNHDA, CDR2 SQIVND (reference sequence). CDR3 coding DNA: TGTGCCAGTATTAAAGGCCGGGGGCAGGGAAACACTGAAGCTTTCTTT. It specifies CASIKGRGQGNTEAFF.

V usage is TRBV7-2 and J usage is TRBJ2-5; tentatively, D is TRBD1 or TRBD2 (5 bases each). Germline V gene lookup returns CDR1 SGHTA and CDR2 FQGNSA. V gave up 4 bases and J gave up 7 bases, with 28 bases separating them. The CDR3 covers 18 residues. The CDR3 is CASSSSVRDGRREGTQYF. DNA of the CDR3: TGTGCCAGCAGCTCGAGTGTTCGGGACGGGCGAAGAGAGGGGACCCAGTACTTC.

This clonotype was picked up a small number of times. This chain connects TRBV6-1 to TRBJ1-6; D perhaps matches TRBD1 (6 bases). Looked up from germline, CDR1 is MNHNS and CDR2 is SASEGT. V was clipped by 11 bases and J by 0 bases, with 8 bases between them. This CDR3 has 13 residues. For the CDR3, the DNA is TGTGCCGGACAGAGCTCCTATAATTCACCCCTCCACTTT. The encoded protein is CAGQSSYNSPLHF.

The chain is built from TRBV6-2 or TRBV6-3 and TRBJ1-5; D uncertain. The CDR3 totals 15 residues. V was cut by 4 bases and J by 0 bases, with 10 bases left in between. Germline CDR1 MNHEY, CDR2 SVGEGT. The CDR3 region has the DNA TGTGCCAGCAGTTCCAGGAGTTATAGCAATCAGCCCCAGCATTTT. Translating it yields CASSSRSYSNQPQHF.

This clonotype has more than one count but fewer than ten. This rearrangement joins TRBV15 to TRBJ1-2; the D gene is possibly TRBD1 (5 bases). Deletions cut 0 bases from V and 8 bases from J, with 16 bases between. CDR3 size: 15 residues. The germline V gene encodes CDR1 LNHNV and CDR2 YYDKDF (reference sequence). The CDR3 here is CATSRDGSPRGGYTF. The CDR3 bases are TGTGCCACCAGCAGAGATGGATCTCCAAGGGGAGGCTACACCTTC.

This chain connects TRBV20-1 to TRBJ2-5; no clear D gene. Germline V CDR1 and CDR2: DFQATT, SNEGSKA (reference sequence). CDR3 length: 14 amino acids. The germline V and J ends were trimmed by 3 bases and 5 bases, with 16 bases remaining between them. The DNA for the CDR3 is TGCAGTGCTAGTCAATTTGGTGGTGGGGAGACCCAGTACTTC. This gives the protein CSASQFGGGETQYF.

The chain uses TRBV20-1 and TRBJ1-5; 9 nucleotides line up with TRBD1. The V and J ends lost 2 bases and 2 bases, in that order; junction bases with no gene match: 1. CDR1 is DFQATT and CDR2 is SNEGSKA in the germline V gene (reference sequence). There are 14 residues in the CDR3. The CDR3 nucleotides read TGCAGTGCTAGAAGGACAGGGGGCAATCAGCCCCAGCATTTT. Amino acids: CSARRTGGNQPQHF.

This clonotype has more than one count but fewer than ten. The V and J genes are TRBV20-1 and TRBJ2-1, with D maybe TRBD2 (5 bases). The CDR3 has 13 amino acids. Germline CDR1 and CDR2: DFQATT and SNEGSKA (reference sequence). V gave up 6 bases and J gave up 8 bases, with 17 bases separating them. The CDR3 region is CSAPVAPVYEQFF. CDR3 nucleotides: TGCAGTGCCCCTGTAGCGCCAGTCTATGAGCAGTTCTTC.

The gene calls are TRBV20-1 and TRBJ1-2; tentative D call: TRBD1 (6 bases). This CDR3 is 12 amino acids long. V lost 6 bases to trimming and J lost 7 bases, with 15 bases between them. Germline values: CDR1 DFQATT, CDR2 SNEGSKA (reference sequence). The CDR3 region has the DNA TGCAGTGCCTTCCACAGGGATTCTGGCTACACCTTC. Translated, it gives CSAFHRDSGYTF.

This clonotype appeared a single time. The rearrangement links TRBV27 to TRBJ2-7; weak D call: TRBD1 (5 bases). V shed 5 bases and J shed 2 bases, with 10 bases lying between them. Germline CDR1 MNHEY, CDR2 SMNVEV (reference sequence). The CDR3 totals 13 residues. The CDR3 coding sequence is TGTGCCAGCAGTCCGCGACAGACCTACGAGCAGTACTTC. It is translated as CASSPRQTYEQYF.

This clonotype is medium-sized within its sample. The chain has TRBV6-5 and TRBJ2-1, with TRBD2 identical over 7 bases. Germline-derived CDR1 and CDR2 are MNHEY and SVGAGI. CDR3 length: 14 amino acids. V lost 2 bases and J lost 7; bases outside the gene matches: 5. For the CDR3, the DNA is TGTGCCAGCAGTTACGCTAGCGGAGGGAATGAGCAGTTCTTC. It codes for CASSYASGGNEQFF.

The chain has TRBV30 and TRBJ1-6; D remains unclear. V was trimmed by 0 bases and J by 6 bases, leaving 9 bases between them. This CDR3 has 14 amino acids. Germline lookup yields CDR1 GTSNPN and CDR2 SVGIG (reference sequence). The CDR3 nucleotides are TGTGCCTGGAGTGTGTCTGACTTTAATTCACCCCTCCACTTT. It yields the protein CAWSVSDFNSPLHF.

The chain has TRBV28 and TRBJ1-2; tentative D call: TRBD1 (5 bases). CDR1 MDHEN and CDR2 SYDVKM come from the germline V gene. Trimming left V 6 bases short and J 2 bases short, with 10 bases between. CDR3 length: 13 amino acids. CDR3 residues: CASSQGRNYGYTF. The CDR3, as DNA: TGTGCCAGCAGCCAGGGACGGAACTATGGCTACACCTTC.